Below, one T cell receptor beta chain is given with its context. As yet, its antigen is unknown. The sequenced fragment ends 3 residues before the CDR3 boundary, so the rest is inferred from the germline J gene. TCR beta CDR3 amplified by multiplex PCR from roughly 1,100 ng genomic DNA. Assay used: immunoSEQ multiplex PCR; TCRdb lists only in-frame clones, some missing. The sample totals tens of thousands of clones; its top ten clones hold 0.95% to 1.5%. Trimming cost V 4 bases and J 6 bases, with 14 bases left between them. The CDR3 covers 14 residues. The data originate from a study of T cells in women clearing cervical HPV infection. Study-level findings and limits: TRBV6-7 abundance was lower in cases than controls (approximately 0.1% versus 0.17%).

This sequence originates from a woman between 18 and 70 years old with a cervical HPV16 infection that either progressed to CIN3+ or cleared (not recorded which). The sample consisted of blood buffy coat. The chain links TRBV5-3 to TRBJ1-5; no firm D call. TRBV5-3 is an ORF, with its function uncertain. Incomplete CDR3 DNA: TGTGCCAGAAGCCAACAGTTTTCCGCTCAGCCC. As protein: CARSQQFSAQP. The whole CDR3 sequence reads CARSQQFSAQPQHF.